The 8 T cell receptor beta chains in this list originate from one sample, sequenced in a study of cytomegalovirus exposure and HLA in healthy donors. The PCR used 60 Vbeta and 13 Jbeta primers. Clones were read by immunoSEQ multiplex PCR, and TCRdb kept only the in-frame ones, dropping some. The table lists 100,000 to 150,000 clones, approximately 78% of them singletons. Sequences were obtained from PBMCs. Source of these receptors: a man aged 40-49 years in good health and CMV-seronegative.

The J gene is TRBJ2-1, the V gene TRBV6-1; possible D gene TRBD2, 5 bases. V gave up 5 bases and J gave up 16 bases, with 15 bases separating them. CDR1 MNHNS and CDR2 SASEGT come from the germline V gene. The CDR3 loop spans 11 amino acids. The DNA of the CDR3 is TGTGCCAGCAGTACCCCTAGCCGCCCCTTCTTC. Residues: CASSTPSRPFF.

This sequence joins TRBV28 and TRBJ2-1, with D unresolved. The CDR3 runs to 12 residues. The germline V gene encodes CDR1 MDHEN and CDR2 SYDVKM. Trimming took 2 bases from V and 8 from J, leaving 7 bases between them. The CDR3 nucleotides read TGTGCCAGCAGTTTAACTACGGATGAGCAGTTCTTC. Translated, it gives CASSLTTDEQFF.

CDR3 loop: CASSWTIANTGELFF. CDR3 coding DNA: TGTGCCAGCAGCTGGACAATTGCGAACACCGGGGAGCTGTTTTTT. The V gene is TRBV5-8, the J gene TRBJ2-2; possible D gene TRBD1, 5 bases. The germline V gene has CDR1 SGHTS and CDR2 YDEGEE. There are 15 residues in the CDR3. Trimming left V 3 bases short and J 0 bases short, with 9 bases between. The full variable domain, in which reference TRBV5-8 and TRBJ2-2 provide the parts outside the CDR3, is EAGVTQSPTHLIKTRGQQATLRCSPISGHTSVYWYQQALGLGLQFLLWYDEGEERNRGNFPPRFSGRQFPNYSSELNVNALELEDSALYLCASSWTIANTGELFFGEGSRLTVL.

This clone was detected once. The genes are TRBV14 and TRBJ1-2; 7 bases are a match to TRBD1. Trimming cost V 0 bases and J 6 bases; bases outside gene matches: 10. The CDR3 is made up of 16 amino acids. Germline V gives CDR1 SGHDN, CDR2 FVKESK. CDR3 sequence reads: CASSQDMVDRVNGYTF. The CDR3 region has the DNA TGTGCCAGCAGCCAAGATATGGTCGACAGGGTTAATGGCTACACCTTC.

The genes are TRBV19 and TRBJ2-7; 7 nucleotides align to TRBD1. The CDR3 is 11 residues long. The germline V gene has CDR1 LNHDA and CDR2 SQIVND (reference sequence). The trim removed 8 bases at V and 4 bases at J, leaving 2 bases unmatched. CDR3 residues: CASGQVYEQYF. The CDR3 coding sequence is TGTGCCAGTGGACAGGTATACGAGCAGTACTTC.

This clone was counted a few times. The V call is TRBV6-5, the J call TRBJ2-7, with a possible D match to TRBD2 (5 bases). Trimming left V 6 bases short and J 6 bases short, with 15 bases between. The CDR3 totals 13 residues. The V gene's germline CDR1 is MNHEY and CDR2 SVGAGI. CDR3 sequence (DNA): TGTGCCAGCAGCAGCGGACTCCCGTCCGAGCAGTACTTC. Amino acids: CASSSGLPSEQYF.

This clone has only a few counts. The chain combines TRBV19 with TRBJ1-1; D not certain. Trimming stripped 6 bases from V and 6 bases from J, with 20 bases between. Germline CDR1 reads LNHDA; CDR2 reads SQIVND (reference sequence). There are 15 residues in the CDR3. The CDR3 nucleotides read TGTGCCAGTAGGAGCCCTGGGTGGAGGGATGCTGAAGCTTTCTTT. This codes for CASRSPGWRDAEAFF.

The chain is built from TRBV15 and TRBJ2-4, with D possibly being TRBD1 (6 bases). The CDR3 loop spans 13 amino acids. In germline, CDR1 is LNHNV, CDR2 YYDKDF (reference sequence). Trimming removed 5 bases at V and 12 bases at J, with 17 bases between. The CDR3 loop is CATSPRPADSQYF. Written as DNA, the CDR3 is TGTGCCACCAGCCCTCGACCGGCGGACAGTCAGTACTTC.